The rows below give T cell receptor beta chains drawn from one sample of a study of neoadjuvant anti-PD-1 for oral cavity cancer. Assay: immunoSEQ multiplex PCR; the TCRdb copy retains only in-frame clones and omits some. The sample includes over 14,000 clones, just over 70% seen only once; the top ten take around 3%. The sequences come from PBMCs, collected before nivolumab (anti-PD-1) treatment. These receptors all come from a person between 40 and 79 years old with oral cavity squamous cell carcinoma. Each CDR3 is given with its conserved first and last residue. The D gene is left open where the match is weak. Not all rows give a size; the values are once, few, many and, for expanded clones, a class.

j_call v_call d_call clone_size cdr3_aa cdr3_nt
TRBJ2-3 TRBV5-1 . . CASAGTVGADTQYF TGCGCCAGCGCGGGGACCGTGGGAGCGGATACGCAGTATTTT
TRBJ1-2 TRBV9 TRBD1 . CASSVVETGLHGYTF TGTGCCAGCAGCGTAGTCGAGACAGGGCTACATGGCTACACCTTC
TRBJ1-1 TRBV7-3 . . CASSLGLGMTFF TGTGCCAGCAGCTTAGGCTTAGGGATGACTTTCTTT
TRBJ2-3 TRBV18 . few CASSPTLDSTDTQYF TGTGCCAGCTCACCTACTTTGGACAGCACAGATACGCAGTATTTT
TRBJ2-1 TRBV10-3 TRBD2 . CATERGLAGGNEQFF TGTGCCACCGAAAGAGGACTAGCGGGGGGCAATGAGCAGTTCTTC
TRBJ2-4 TRBV30 . . CAWSAPDGVKNIQYF TGTGCCTGGAGTGCCCCAGACGGAGTGAAAAACATTCAGTACTTC
TRBJ2-5 TRBV5-1 TRBD2 . CASSLTSGQETQYF TGCGCCAGCAGTCTGACTAGCGGCCAAGAGACCCAGTACTTC
TRBJ1-1 TRBV12-5 . few CARRNTEAFF TGTGCTAGGAGGAACACTGAAGCTTTCTTT
TRBJ1-2 TRBV6-1 TRBD1 . CASRPTGAHGYTF TGTGCCAGCAGACCCACAGGGGCTCATGGCTACACCTTC
TRBJ1-5 TRBV6-5 TRBD1 few CASSSRTGGNQPQHF TGTGCCAGCAGCTCCCGGACAGGGGGTAATCAGCCCCAGCATTTT
TRBJ1-4 TRBV6-1 . few CASSEFGTLAKKLFF TGTGCCAGCAGTGAATTCGGGACACTTGCGAAAAAACTGTTTTTT
TRBJ2-1 TRBV5-6 TRBD1 . CASSLPGTGLYNEQFF TGTGCCAGCAGCCTCCCCGGGACAGGTTTATACAATGAGCAGTTCTTC
TRBJ2-1 TRBV11-1 TRBD1 . CASSTQGAGGNEQFF TGTGCCAGCAGCACACAGGGGGCCGGTGGCAATGAGCAGTTCTTC
TRBJ2-2 TRBV5-1 TRBD2 . CASRREWTGELFF TGCGCCAGCAGGCGGGAGTGGACCGGGGAGCTGTTTTTT
TRBJ2-7 TRBV27 . once CASSLSLVQGEQYF TGTGCCAGCAGCTTATCACTGGTACAGGGCGAGCAGTACTTC
TRBJ2-1 TRBV25-1 . few CASSGRFDEQFF TGTGCCAGCAGTGGGAGGTTCGATGAGCAGTTCTTC
TRBJ2-3 TRBV7-9 TRBD2 . CASSLDGHSGRAPDTQYF TGTGCCAGCAGCTTAGATGGTCATAGCGGGAGGGCCCCAGATACGCAGTATTTT
TRBJ2-7 TRBV5-1 . few CASSLGRRAAKSYEQYF TGCGCCAGCAGCTTGGGACGTCGGGCAGCAAAGTCCTACGAGCAGTACTTC
TRBJ2-1 TRBV7-3 TRBD2 . CASSSGLAGGFSEQFF TGTGCCAGCAGCTCCGGACTAGCGGGAGGGTTCAGTGAGCAGTTCTTC